Below, 5 T cell receptor beta chains from the same sample are listed, as sequenced in a study of cytomegalovirus exposure and HLA in healthy donors. Primers: 60 Vbeta forward and 13 Jbeta reverse. Some clones are missing from TCRdb's copy, which holds only in-frame ones; the method was immunoSEQ multiplex PCR. Of some 150,000 clones in the sample, less than 85% are singletons; the top ten hold 5% to 6.5%. Sequencing was carried out using PBMCs. The origin of the receptors is a man aged 50 to 60 in good health and CMV-seropositive.

This clone appeared a few times. The rearrangement links TRBV5-4 to TRBJ1-1, with D unclear. The germline V gene has CDR1 SGHNT and CDR2 YYREEE (reference sequence). The length of the CDR3 is 14 residues. V was cut by 3 bases and J by 1 base, with 10 bases left in between. In DNA form, the CDR3 reads TGTGCCAGCAGCTCGCCGCTGGCGAACACTGAAGCTTTCTTT. Residues: CASSSPLANTEAFF.

As to this clone: An end of the junction differs from the germline gene, which may be a read error. This chain joins TRBV7-7 and TRBJ2-7; 8 positions match TRBD2. The CDR3 contains 15 residues. In germline, CDR1 is SSHAT, CDR2 FNYEAQ (reference sequence). CDR3 amino acids: CASSLKFGTSYEQYF. The DNA of the CDR3 is TGTGCTAGCAGCTTAAAGTTCGGGACTAGCTACGAGCAGTACTTC.

The gene calls are TRBV29-1 and TRBJ1-1; 9 positions agree with TRBD1. J gave up 6 bases and V 3 bases, and 8 bases lay outside the gene matches. Germline V lookup: CDR1 SQVTM, CDR2 ANQGSEA. The CDR3 has 14 amino acids. CDR3 DNA sequence: TGCAGCGTTGATGGACAGGGGTATAGGGCTGAAGCTTTCTTT. Its translation is CSVDGQGYRAEAFF.

This clone came up once. The V call is TRBV5-1, the J call TRBJ1-4; weak D call: TRBD1 (5 bases). V was shortened by 1 base and J by 6 bases, with 13 bases between the two germline ends. This CDR3 comprises 15 residues. Per the germline V gene, CDR1 is SGHRS and CDR2 is YFSETQ. In nucleotides, the CDR3 is TGCGCCAGCAGCTTGTCCGGGGGGTACGATGAAAAACTGTTTTTT. Translation gives CASSLSGGYDEKLFF.

The chain couples TRBV10-3 to TRBJ1-5; D unresolved. The CDR3 length is 16 residues. Deletions cut 0 bases from V and 0 bases from J, with 9 bases between. CDR1 and CDR2 (germline): ENHRY, SYGVKD. The CDR3 reads CAISESGQNSNQPQHF. CDR3 nucleotides: TGTGCCATCAGTGAGTCTGGGCAGAATAGCAATCAGCCCCAGCATTTT.